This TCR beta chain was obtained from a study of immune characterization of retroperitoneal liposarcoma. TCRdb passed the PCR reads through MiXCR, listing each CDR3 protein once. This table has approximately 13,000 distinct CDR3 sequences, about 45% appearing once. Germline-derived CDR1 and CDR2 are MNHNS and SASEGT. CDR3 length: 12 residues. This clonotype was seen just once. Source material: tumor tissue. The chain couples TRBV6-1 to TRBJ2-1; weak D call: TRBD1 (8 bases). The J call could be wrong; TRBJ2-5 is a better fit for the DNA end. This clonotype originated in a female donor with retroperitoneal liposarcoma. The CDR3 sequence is CATNRGGETQYF. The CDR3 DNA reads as TGTGCCACCAACAGGGGGGGAGAGACCCAGTACTTC.